Listed below are T cell receptor beta chains from one sample, sequenced in a study of cytomegalovirus exposure and HLA in healthy donors. This table comes from immunoSEQ multiplex PCR, and its TCRdb copy is limited to in-frame clones, with some not included. Here the sample spans 110,000 or so clones, roughly 86% being singletons. The sample was PBMCs. The receptors originated from a man younger than 30 in good health and CMV-seronegative. The CDR3 runs from the conserved cysteine through the conserved F or W. The D gene is left open where the match is weak. Some rows have no size entry. The others give once, few or many, or a class for an expanded clone.

abundance: .
d_gene: TRBD1
v_gene: TRBV9
j_gene: TRBJ1-2
CDR3nt: TGTGCCAGCAGCGGTCCGACAGGGATAAGGTATGGCTACACCTTC
CDR3aa: CASSGPTGIRYGYTF

abundance: .
d_gene: TRBD2
v_gene: TRBV19
j_gene: TRBJ2-1
CDR3nt: TGTGCCAGTAGTACCGGCGGGGGTCTAAGCTCCTACAATGAGCAGTTCTTC
CDR3aa: CASSTGGGLSSYNEQFF

abundance: .
d_gene: TRBD2
v_gene: TRBV7-9
j_gene: TRBJ2-7
CDR3nt: TGTGCCAGCAGCCCCGGACTAGCGGGAGATACCTACGAGCAGTACTTC
CDR3aa: CASSPGLAGDTYEQYF

abundance: .
d_gene: .
v_gene: TRBV20-1
j_gene: TRBJ2-5
CDR3nt: TGCAGTGCTAGAGCGGGAGAGACCCAGTACTTC
CDR3aa: CSARAGETQYF

abundance: few
d_gene: .
v_gene: TRBV13
j_gene: TRBJ1-1
CDR3nt: TGTGCCAGCAGCTTAGTAGCCGATGAAGCTTTCTTT
CDR3aa: CASSLVADEAFF

abundance: .
d_gene: .
v_gene: TRBV29-1
j_gene: TRBJ2-2
CDR3nt: TGCAGCGTCCGGGAGAGGGGATTAGCCGGGGAGCTGTTTTTT
CDR3aa: CSVRERGLAGELFF

abundance: .
d_gene: .
v_gene: TRBV7-9
j_gene: TRBJ1-1
CDR3nt: TGTGCCAGCAGCTTAGAGCCGGGTTATGAAGCTTTCTTT
CDR3aa: CASSLEPGYEAFF

abundance: .
d_gene: .
v_gene: TRBV5-1
j_gene: TRBJ2-7
CDR3nt: TGCGCCAGCAGCTTGTATCTCACAGGGTCTTCCTACGAGCAGTACTTC
CDR3aa: CASSLYLTGSSYEQYF

abundance: .
d_gene: .
v_gene: TRBV9
j_gene: TRBJ2-1
CDR3nt: TGTGCCAGCAGCGTAGGGGGCCGAGAGCAGTTCTTC
CDR3aa: CASSVGGREQFF

abundance: once
d_gene: .
v_gene: TRBV29-1
j_gene: TRBJ1-3
CDR3nt: TGCAGCGTGAGCTCTGGAAACACCATATATTTT
CDR3aa: CSVSSGNTIYF

abundance: once
d_gene: .
v_gene: TRBV2
j_gene: TRBJ2-3
CDR3nt: TGTGCCAGCAGGAGCAGCACAGATACGCAGTATTTT
CDR3aa: CASRSSTDTQYF

abundance: .
d_gene: TRBD1
v_gene: TRBV5-4
j_gene: TRBJ1-1
CDR3nt: TGTGCCAGCAGCTGGGACAGGGTTACTGAAGCTTTCTTT
CDR3aa: CASSWDRVTEAFF

abundance: .
d_gene: .
v_gene: TRBV9
j_gene: TRBJ2-5
CDR3nt: TGTGCCAGCAGCCCCCATTCCAGGGTACAAGAGACCCAGTACTTC
CDR3aa: CASSPHSRVQETQYF

abundance: many
d_gene: .
v_gene: TRBV6-4
j_gene: TRBJ2-6
CDR3nt: TGTGCCAGCAGTGCGGACAGCTCTGGGGCCAACGTCCTGACTTTC
CDR3aa: CASSADSSGANVLTF

abundance: .
d_gene: .
v_gene: TRBV4-1
j_gene: TRBJ2-2
CDR3nt: TGCGCCAGCAGCCAAGTGACACCGAACACCGGGGAGCTGTTTTTT
CDR3aa: CASSQVTPNTGELFF

abundance: .
d_gene: TRBD1
v_gene: TRBV5-1
j_gene: TRBJ2-2
CDR3nt: TGCGCCAGCAGCGCGGGACAGGTTATCACCGGGGAGCTGTTTTTT
CDR3aa: CASSAGQVITGELFF

abundance: .
d_gene: .
v_gene: TRBV7-2
j_gene: TRBJ1-2
CDR3nt: TGTGCCAGCAGCTCTAGCGTGGGGGGTGGCTACACCTTC
CDR3aa: CASSSSVGGGYTF

abundance: .
d_gene: TRBD2
v_gene: TRBV13
j_gene: TRBJ2-7
CDR3nt: TGTGCCAGCAGCTTAGGGCCTAGCGGGAGCGAGCAGTACTTC
CDR3aa: CASSLGPSGSEQYF

abundance: .
d_gene: TRBD1
v_gene: TRBV6-5
j_gene: TRBJ1-2
CDR3nt: TGTGCCAGCAGTTACCACGGACAGGGTGAATATGGCTACACCTTC
CDR3aa: CASSYHGQGEYGYTF

abundance: .
d_gene: TRBD2
v_gene: TRBV27
j_gene: TRBJ2-5
CDR3nt: TGTGCCAGCAGTTTAGGGGCGGGGGGGCGGCAAGAGACCCAGTACTTC
CDR3aa: CASSLGAGGRQETQYF

abundance: .
d_gene: TRBD1
v_gene: TRBV5-1
j_gene: TRBJ2-3
CDR3nt: TGCGCCAGCAGCTTGGCCCTGGCAGGGGGTACGCAGTATTTT
CDR3aa: CASSLALAGGTQYF

abundance: few
d_gene: .
v_gene: TRBV30
j_gene: TRBJ2-7
CDR3nt: TGTGCCTGGAGTGTGCCGGGAACCTACGAGCAGTACTTC
CDR3aa: CAWSVPGTYEQYF

abundance: .
d_gene: TRBD2
v_gene: TRBV7-9
j_gene: TRBJ2-7
CDR3nt: TGTGCCAGCAGCTTTCGAACAGGGCGGGGGGGTTACGAGCAGTACTTC
CDR3aa: CASSFRTGRGGYEQYF

abundance: .
d_gene: TRBD2
v_gene: TRBV19
j_gene: TRBJ2-3
CDR3nt: TGTGCCAGTAGTATGGGACTAGTGACAGATACGCAGTATTTT
CDR3aa: CASSMGLVTDTQYF

abundance: .
d_gene: .
v_gene: TRBV11-2
j_gene: TRBJ1-1
CDR3nt: TGTGCCAGCCAAACATCCTTGAACACTGAAGCTTTCTTT
CDR3aa: CASQTSLNTEAFF

abundance: .
d_gene: TRBD2
v_gene: TRBV6-5
j_gene: TRBJ2-7
CDR3nt: TGTGCCAGCAGCCTCCAAGCGGGGGGTTTCGAGCAGTACTTC
CDR3aa: CASSLQAGGFEQYF

abundance: .
d_gene: TRBD2
v_gene: TRBV9
j_gene: TRBJ2-2
CDR3nt: TGTGCCAGCAGCGCGGGACTAGCGGGAGGAGGGACCGGGGAGCTGTTTTTT
CDR3aa: CASSAGLAGGGTGELFF

abundance: .
d_gene: TRBD1
v_gene: TRBV5-5
j_gene: TRBJ1-1
CDR3nt: TGTGCCAGCAGCAACACACCGGGACAGATGAACACTGAAGCTTTCTTT
CDR3aa: CASSNTPGQMNTEAFF

abundance: .
d_gene: TRBD1
v_gene: TRBV18
j_gene: TRBJ1-1
CDR3nt: TGTGCCAGCTCACCTGGGGCAGGGGGACACACTGAAGCTTTCTTT
CDR3aa: CASSPGAGGHTEAFF

abundance: few
d_gene: TRBD1
v_gene: TRBV5-1
j_gene: TRBJ1-1
CDR3nt: TGCGCCAGCAGCGAAGGGACAGGGAACACTGAAGCTTTCTTT
CDR3aa: CASSEGTGNTEAFF

abundance: .
d_gene: .
v_gene: TRBV6-5
j_gene: TRBJ1-2
CDR3nt: TGTGCCAGCAGTTACTCTGTCAGCGGGGACCTTAGGGGCTACACCTTC
CDR3aa: CASSYSVSGDLRGYTF

abundance: .
d_gene: .
v_gene: TRBV5-6
j_gene: TRBJ1-5
CDR3nt: TGTGCCAGCAGCTCATTGGGGGGGGCTCAGCCCCAGCATTTT
CDR3aa: CASSSLGGAQPQHF

abundance: .
d_gene: .
v_gene: TRBV5-1
j_gene: TRBJ2-3
CDR3nt: TGCGCCAGCAGCTTGGGGGACACCACAGATACGCAGTATTTT
CDR3aa: CASSLGDTTDTQYF

abundance: .
d_gene: .
v_gene: TRBV6-1
j_gene: TRBJ2-7
CDR3nt: TGTGCCAGCAGCATTAGCGGATGGTACGAGCAGTACTTC
CDR3aa: CASSISGWYEQYF

abundance: .
d_gene: .
v_gene: TRBV10-1
j_gene: TRBJ1-1
CDR3nt: TGCGCCATCCGAGACAGCCTAGGTCCTGAAGCTTTCTTT
CDR3aa: CAIRDSLGPEAFF

abundance: .
d_gene: .
v_gene: TRBV4-1
j_gene: TRBJ1-1
CDR3nt: TGCGCCAGCAGCCAAGAACCAGGGGTATTTCCCCACACTGAAGCTTTCTTT
CDR3aa: CASSQEPGVFPHTEAFF

abundance: .
d_gene: .
v_gene: TRBV5-5
j_gene: TRBJ2-1
CDR3nt: TGTGCCAGCAGCTTGGGTTCTAGCGTTAACAATGAGCAGTTCTTC
CDR3aa: CASSLGSSVNNEQFF

abundance: .
d_gene: .
v_gene: TRBV9
j_gene: TRBJ1-5
CDR3nt: TGTGCCAGCAGCCCTGGGGGACTTTGGGGCAATCAGCCCCAGCATTTT
CDR3aa: CASSPGGLWGNQPQHF

abundance: .
d_gene: TRBD1
v_gene: TRBV5-6
j_gene: TRBJ2-1
CDR3nt: TGTGCCAGCAGCTTTAGCAGGGGGCCGGTAGGCTCCTACAATGAGCAGTTCTTC
CDR3aa: CASSFSRGPVGSYNEQFF

abundance: .
d_gene: TRBD1
v_gene: TRBV19
j_gene: TRBJ1-5
CDR3nt: TGTGCCAGTAAAAGGGGCGGACAGGGCAATCAGCCCCAGCATTTT
CDR3aa: CASKRGGQGNQPQHF

abundance: .
d_gene: .
v_gene: TRBV7-8
j_gene: TRBJ2-5
CDR3nt: TGTGCCAGCACCTCCTACCCGATGGGCATCCAAGAGACCCAGTACTTC
CDR3aa: CASTSYPMGIQETQYF

abundance: .
d_gene: TRBD1
v_gene: TRBV5-1
j_gene: TRBJ2-4
CDR3nt: TGCGCCAGCAGCCCATGGACAGGGTCAGGGAAAAACATTCAGTACTTC
CDR3aa: CASSPWTGSGKNIQYF

abundance: .
d_gene: .
v_gene: TRBV5-1
j_gene: TRBJ1-1
CDR3nt: TGCGCCAGCAGCAAGGGAGGCGGGGGCACTGAAGCTTTCTTT
CDR3aa: CASSKGGGGTEAFF

abundance: .
d_gene: .
v_gene: TRBV29-1
j_gene: TRBJ2-7
CDR3nt: TGCAGCGCCGCCCATACTGACTACGAGCAGTACTTC
CDR3aa: CSAAHTDYEQYF

abundance: .
d_gene: TRBD1
v_gene: TRBV5-6
j_gene: TRBJ2-2
CDR3nt: TGTGCCAGCAGCCCGGACAGGGGGCGGGGCGGGGAGCTGTTTTTT
CDR3aa: CASSPDRGRGGELFF

abundance: .
d_gene: .
v_gene: TRBV19
j_gene: TRBJ2-1
CDR3nt: TGTGCCAGTAGTGAACAGGGTAGCGAGCAGTTCTTC
CDR3aa: CASSEQGSEQFF